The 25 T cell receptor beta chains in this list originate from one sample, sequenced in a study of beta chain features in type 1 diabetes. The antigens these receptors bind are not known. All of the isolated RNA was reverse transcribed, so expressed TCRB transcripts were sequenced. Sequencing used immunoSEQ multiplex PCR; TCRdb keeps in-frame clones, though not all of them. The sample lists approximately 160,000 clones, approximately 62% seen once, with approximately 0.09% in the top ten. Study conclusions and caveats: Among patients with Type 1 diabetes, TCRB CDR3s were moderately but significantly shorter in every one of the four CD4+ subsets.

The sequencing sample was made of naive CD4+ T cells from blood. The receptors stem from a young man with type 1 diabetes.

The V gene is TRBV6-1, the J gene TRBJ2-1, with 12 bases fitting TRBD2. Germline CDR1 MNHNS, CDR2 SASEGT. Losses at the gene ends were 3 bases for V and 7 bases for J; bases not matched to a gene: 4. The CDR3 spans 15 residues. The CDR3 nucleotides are TGTGCCAGCAGTGATCTTGGACTAGCGGGGAATGAGCAGTTCTTC. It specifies CASSDLGLAGNEQFF.

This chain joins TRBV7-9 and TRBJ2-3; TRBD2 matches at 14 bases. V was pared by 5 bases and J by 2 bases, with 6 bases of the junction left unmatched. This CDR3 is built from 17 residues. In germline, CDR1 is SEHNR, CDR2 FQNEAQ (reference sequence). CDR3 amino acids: CASSGRLAGGHTDTQYF. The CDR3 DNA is TGTGCCAGCAGCGGTAGACTAGCGGGGGGGCACACAGATACGCAGTATTTT.

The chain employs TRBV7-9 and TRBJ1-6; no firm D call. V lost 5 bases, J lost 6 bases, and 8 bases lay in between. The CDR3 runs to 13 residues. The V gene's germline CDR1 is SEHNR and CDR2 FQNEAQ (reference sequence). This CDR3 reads CASSQDGNSPLHF. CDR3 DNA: TGTGCCAGCAGCCAGGACGGTAATTCACCCCTCCACTTT.

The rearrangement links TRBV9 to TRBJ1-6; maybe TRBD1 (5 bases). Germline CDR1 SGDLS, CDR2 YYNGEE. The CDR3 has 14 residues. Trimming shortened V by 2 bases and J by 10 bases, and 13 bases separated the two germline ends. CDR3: CASSVTGVASPLHF. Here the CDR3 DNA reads TGTGCCAGCAGCGTCACGGGGGTAGCGTCACCCCTCCACTTT.

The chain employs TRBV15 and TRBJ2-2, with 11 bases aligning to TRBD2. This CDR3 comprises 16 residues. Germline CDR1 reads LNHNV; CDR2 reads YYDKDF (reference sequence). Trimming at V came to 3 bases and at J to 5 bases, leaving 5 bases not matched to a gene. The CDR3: CATSSTPSGGTGELFF. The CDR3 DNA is TGTGCCACCAGCAGCACTCCTAGCGGGGGGACCGGGGAGCTGTTTTTT.

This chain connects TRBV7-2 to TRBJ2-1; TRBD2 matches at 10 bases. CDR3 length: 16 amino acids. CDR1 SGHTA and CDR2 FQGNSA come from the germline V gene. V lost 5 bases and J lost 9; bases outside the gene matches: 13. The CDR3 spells CASSPRPGLASGEQFF. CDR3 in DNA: TGTGCCAGCAGCCCCCGACCGGGACTAGCGTCCGGTGAGCAGTTCTTC.

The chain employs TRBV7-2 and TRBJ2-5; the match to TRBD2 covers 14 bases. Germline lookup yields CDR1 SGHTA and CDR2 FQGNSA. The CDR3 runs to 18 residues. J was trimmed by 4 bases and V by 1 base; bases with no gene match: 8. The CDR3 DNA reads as TGTGCCAGCAGCTTAGGACTAGCGGGGGGGCTCCGGAGAGAGACCCAGTACTTC. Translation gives CASSLGLAGGLRRETQYF.

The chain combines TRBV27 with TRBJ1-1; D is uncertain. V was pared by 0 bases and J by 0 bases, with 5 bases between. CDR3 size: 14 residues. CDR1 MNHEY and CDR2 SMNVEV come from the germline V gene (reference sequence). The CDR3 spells CASSLSLMNTEAFF. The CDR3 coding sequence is TGTGCCAGCAGTTTATCTCTCATGAACACTGAAGCTTTCTTT.

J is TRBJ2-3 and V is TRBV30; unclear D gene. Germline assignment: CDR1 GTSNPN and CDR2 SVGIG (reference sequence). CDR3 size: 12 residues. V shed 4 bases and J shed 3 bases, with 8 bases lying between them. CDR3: CAWKGWTDTQYF. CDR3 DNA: TGTGCCTGGAAGGGATGGACAGATACGCAGTATTTT.

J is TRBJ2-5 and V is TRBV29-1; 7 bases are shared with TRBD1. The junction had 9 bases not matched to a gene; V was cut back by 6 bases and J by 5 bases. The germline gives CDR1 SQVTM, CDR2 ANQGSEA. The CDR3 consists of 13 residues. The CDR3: CSVGRQGLETQYF. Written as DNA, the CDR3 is TGCAGCGTGGGGAGACAGGGTCTGGAGACCCAGTACTTC.

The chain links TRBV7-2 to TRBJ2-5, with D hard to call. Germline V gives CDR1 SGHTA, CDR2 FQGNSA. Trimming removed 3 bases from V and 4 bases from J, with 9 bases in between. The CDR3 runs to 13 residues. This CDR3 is CASSFSTPETQYF. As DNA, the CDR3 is TGTGCCAGCAGCTTTAGTACTCCAGAGACCCAGTACTTC.

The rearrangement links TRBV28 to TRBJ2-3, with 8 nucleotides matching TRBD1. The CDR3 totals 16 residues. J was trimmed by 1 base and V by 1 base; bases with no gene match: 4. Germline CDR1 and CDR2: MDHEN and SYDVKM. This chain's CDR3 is CASSLYGQGRTDTQYF. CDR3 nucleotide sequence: TGTGCCAGCAGTTTATACGGACAGGGTCGCACAGATACGCAGTATTTT. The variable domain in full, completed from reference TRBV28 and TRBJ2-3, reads DVKVTQSSRYLVKRTGEKVFLECVQDMDHENMFWYRQDPGLGLRLIYFSYDVKMKEKGDIPEGYSVSREKKERFSLILESASTNQTSMYLCASSLYGQGRTDTQYFGPGTRLTVL.

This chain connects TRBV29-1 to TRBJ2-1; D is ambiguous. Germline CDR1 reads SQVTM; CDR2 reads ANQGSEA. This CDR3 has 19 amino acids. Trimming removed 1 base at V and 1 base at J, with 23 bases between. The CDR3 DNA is TGCAGCGTTGAAGTCCTCACCTCAACGGACGCGCCTTCCTACAATGAGCAGTTCTTC. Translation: CSVEVLTSTDAPSYNEQFF.

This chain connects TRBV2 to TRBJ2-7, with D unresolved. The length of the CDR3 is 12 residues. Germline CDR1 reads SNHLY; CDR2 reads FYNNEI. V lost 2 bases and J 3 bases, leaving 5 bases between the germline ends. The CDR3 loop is CASSEKDYEQYF. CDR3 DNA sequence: TGTGCCAGCAGTGAAAAGGACTACGAGCAGTACTTC.

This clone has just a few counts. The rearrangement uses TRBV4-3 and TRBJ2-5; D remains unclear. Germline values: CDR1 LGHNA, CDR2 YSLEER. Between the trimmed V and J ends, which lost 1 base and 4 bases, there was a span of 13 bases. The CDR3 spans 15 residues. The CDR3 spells CASSQGAVRSETQYF. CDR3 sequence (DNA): TGCGCCAGCAGCCAAGGAGCAGTGCGATCAGAGACCCAGTACTTC.

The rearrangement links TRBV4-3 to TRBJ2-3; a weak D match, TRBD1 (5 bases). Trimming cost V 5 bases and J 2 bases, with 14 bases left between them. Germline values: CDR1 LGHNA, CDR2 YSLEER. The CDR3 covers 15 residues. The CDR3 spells CASSSQGADTDTQYF. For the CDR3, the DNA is TGCGCCAGCAGCTCTCAGGGTGCCGACACAGATACGCAGTATTTT.

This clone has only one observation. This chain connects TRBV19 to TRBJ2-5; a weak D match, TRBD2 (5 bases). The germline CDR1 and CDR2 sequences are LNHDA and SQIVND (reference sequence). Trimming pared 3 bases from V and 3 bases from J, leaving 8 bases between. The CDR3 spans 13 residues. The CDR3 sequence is CASSMEAEETQYF. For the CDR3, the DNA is TGTGCCAGTAGTATGGAAGCGGAAGAGACCCAGTACTTC.

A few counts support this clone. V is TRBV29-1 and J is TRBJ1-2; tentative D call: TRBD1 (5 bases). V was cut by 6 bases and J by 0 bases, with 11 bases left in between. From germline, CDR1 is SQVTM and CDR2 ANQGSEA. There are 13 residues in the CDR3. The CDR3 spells CSVGTETNYGYTF. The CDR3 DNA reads TGCAGCGTCGGGACGGAGACTAACTATGGCTACACCTTC.

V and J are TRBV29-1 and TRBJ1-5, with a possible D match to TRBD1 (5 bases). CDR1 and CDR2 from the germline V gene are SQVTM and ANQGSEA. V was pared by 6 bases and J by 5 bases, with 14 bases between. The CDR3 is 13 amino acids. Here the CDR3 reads CSVAVQADQPQHF. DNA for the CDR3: TGCAGCGTGGCTGTACAGGCGGATCAGCCCCAGCATTTT.

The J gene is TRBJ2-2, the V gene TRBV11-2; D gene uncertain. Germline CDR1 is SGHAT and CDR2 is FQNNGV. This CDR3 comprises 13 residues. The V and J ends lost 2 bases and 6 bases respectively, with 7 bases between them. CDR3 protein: CASSLNAPGELFF. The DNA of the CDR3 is TGTGCCAGCAGCTTAAACGCCCCCGGGGAGCTGTTTTTT.

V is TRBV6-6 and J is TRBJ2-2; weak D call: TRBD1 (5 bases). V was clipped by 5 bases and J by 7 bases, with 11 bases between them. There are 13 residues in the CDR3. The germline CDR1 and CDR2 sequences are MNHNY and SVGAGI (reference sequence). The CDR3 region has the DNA TGTGCCAGCAGTACGACAGAAGGCGGGGAGCTGTTTTTT. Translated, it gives CASSTTEGGELFF.

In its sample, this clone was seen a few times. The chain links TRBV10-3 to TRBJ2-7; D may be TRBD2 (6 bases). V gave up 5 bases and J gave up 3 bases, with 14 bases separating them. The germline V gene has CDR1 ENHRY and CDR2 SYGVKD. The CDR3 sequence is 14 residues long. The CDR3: CAISLGDLVYEQYF. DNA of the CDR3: TGTGCCATCAGTCTCGGGGACTTGGTCTACGAGCAGTACTTC.

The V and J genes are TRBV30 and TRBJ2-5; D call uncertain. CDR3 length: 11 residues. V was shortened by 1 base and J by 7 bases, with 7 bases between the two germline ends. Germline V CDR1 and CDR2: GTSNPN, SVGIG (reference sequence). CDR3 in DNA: TGTGCCTGGAGTGCCCCGATGACCCAGTACTTC. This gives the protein CAWSAPMTQYF.

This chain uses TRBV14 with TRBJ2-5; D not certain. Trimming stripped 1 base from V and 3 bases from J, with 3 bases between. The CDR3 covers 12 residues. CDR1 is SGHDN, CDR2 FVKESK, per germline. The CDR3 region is CASSQVEETQYF. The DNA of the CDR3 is TGTGCCAGCAGCCAAGTAGAAGAGACCCAGTACTTC.

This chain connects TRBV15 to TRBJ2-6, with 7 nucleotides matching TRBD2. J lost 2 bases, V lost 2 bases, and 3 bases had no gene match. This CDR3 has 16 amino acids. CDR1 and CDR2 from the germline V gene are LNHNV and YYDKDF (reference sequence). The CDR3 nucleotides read TGTGCCACCAGCAGACTAAGCGGGGCTGGGGCCAACGTCCTGACTTTC. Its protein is CATSRLSGAGANVLTF. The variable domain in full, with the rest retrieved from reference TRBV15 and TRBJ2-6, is DAMVIQNPRYQVTQFGKPVTLSCSQTLNHNVMYWYQQKSSQAPKLLFHYYDKDFNNEADTPDNFQSRRPNTSFCFLDIRSPGLGDTAMYLCATSRLSGAGANVLTFGAGSRLTVL.